The sequence of this T cell receptor beta chain was determined in a study of cytomegalovirus exposure and HLA in healthy donors. The PCR contained 60 Vbeta and 13 Jbeta primers. Sequencing used immunoSEQ multiplex PCR; TCRdb keeps in-frame clones, though not all of them. This table lists roughly 50,000 clones. Despite likely unrecorded immune exposures, the donors were nominally healthy at the time of sampling. There are 15 residues in the CDR3. CDR1 and CDR2 (germline): SGHRS, YFSETQ. V was clipped by 0 bases and J by 5 bases; unmatched bases: 8. Overall study results and limits: Researchers reported from a later analysis that most CMV-associated TCR beta chains appeared HLA-restricted.

As for this clone: Its antigen is currently unknown.

The rearrangement uses TRBV5-1 and TRBJ2-7; 7 bases match TRBD1. The clonotype comes from a male donor in good health and CMV-seropositive. Sequencing was done on a sample of PBMCs. This CDR3 reads CASSLENRGLDEQYF. The CDR3 DNA is TGCGCCAGCAGCTTGGAAAACAGGGGCCTAGACGAGCAGTACTTC.